This T cell receptor beta chain comes out of a study of T cell responses to AZD1222 COVID-19 vaccine. Libraries were prepared by immunoSEQ multiplex PCR; TCRdb keeps only in-frame clonotypes and omits some of them. The sample holds 150,000 or so clones, around 91% seen once. In regard to this clone: Antigen: not known.

General observations from the study: Spike-wide vaccine-associated CD4 TCRs dominated at 160-218 and 743-854.

The CDR3 contains 14 residues. Germline CDR1 SGDLS, CDR2 YYNGEE. Trimming removed 5 bases at V and 3 bases at J, with 11 bases between. V and J are TRBV9 and TRBJ2-2; possible D gene TRBD1, 5 bases. The TCR comes from an adult in good health. This material consisted of peripheral blood, taken on day 0 of AZD1222 vaccination. CDR3 nucleotide sequence: TGTGCCAGCAGTAATACAGGATACACCGGGGAGCTGTTTTTT. Protein product: CASSNTGYTGELFF.